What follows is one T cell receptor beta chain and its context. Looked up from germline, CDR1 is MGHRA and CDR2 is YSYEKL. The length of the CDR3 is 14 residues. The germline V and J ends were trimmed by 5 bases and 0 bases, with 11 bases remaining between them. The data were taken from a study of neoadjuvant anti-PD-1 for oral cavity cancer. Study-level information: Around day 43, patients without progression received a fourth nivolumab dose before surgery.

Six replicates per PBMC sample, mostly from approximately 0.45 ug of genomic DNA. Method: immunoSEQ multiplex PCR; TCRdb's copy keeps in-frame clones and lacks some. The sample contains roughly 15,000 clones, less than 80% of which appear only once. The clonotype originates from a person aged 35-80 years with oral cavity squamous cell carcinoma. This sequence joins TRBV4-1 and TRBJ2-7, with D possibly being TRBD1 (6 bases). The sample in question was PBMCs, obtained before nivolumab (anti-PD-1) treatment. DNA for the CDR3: TGCGCCAGCAGCGAAGGACAGTACTCCTACGAGCAGTACTTC. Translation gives CASSEGQYSYEQYF.